This record covers a single T cell receptor (beta chain). This clone was observed a few times. This receptor's antigen is unknown. Per-nucleotide qualities are absent, and no much larger clonotype sits a single base away. CDR1 GTSNPN and CDR2 SVGIG were looked up in the germline V gene (reference sequence). The CDR3 spans 13 residues, from the cysteine through the phenylalanine. Only the CDR3 portion is preserved as DNA: 39 bases, with reading frame beginning at the first base. Cut back by 1 base and 5 bases, the V and J ends lie 12 bases apart. Receptor libraries were prepared by the immunoSEQ multiplex PCR assay. For the multiplex PCR, a mixture combining 60 forward primers for TCR Vbeta segments and 13 reverse primers for TCR Jbeta segments was used. A multiplex PCR assay on genomic DNA amplified the CDR3 region of rearranged TCR beta genes. The amplified TCR beta libraries were sequenced on the Illumina HiSeq System as 87-base-pair reads. Per the authors' processing: A later analysis counted tens of millions of unique TCR beta chains across the roughly 700 repertoires, and some 11 million of these chains were shared by at least two donors. A nearest-neighbor algorithm error-corrected the raw reads and collapsed the reads into unique sequences, merging closely related sequences to remove PCR and sequencing errors. Alignment of CDR3 sequences to IMGT reference sequences was used to assign V, D and J gene segments. For a sequence to be retained, a match of at least six nucleotides to both a V gene segment and a J gene segment was required. A rearrangement was called productive if the CDR3 had no stop codons and remained in frame with V and J, and every other rearrangement was called non-productive. Following IMGT convention, CDR3 was defined as the stretch from the second conserved V-encoded cysteine to the conserved J-encoded phenylalanine. Sequences without an unambiguous match to a single V gene segment were excluded from the earlier analysis of 500 to 700 of the donors. An earlier analysis of a few hundred of the donors classified V segments as functional when productive rearrangements were above 56.7% and as segregating when the standard deviation between donors was above 5%. To diagnose cytomegalovirus status from the catalog of TCR beta chain sequences, a statistical classification framework was built. A later analysis assigned V and J genes by comparing TCR nucleotide sequences with IMGT/GENE-DB human TR gene sequences. A later analysis assigned CDR3 sequences and most-parsimonious VDJ recombination scenarios with the TCRdist pipeline. In a later analysis, every TCR beta chain was defined by the combination of its CDR3 amino acid sequence and its V-gene family, and reads without a unique V-gene family were dropped. As a way to deal with suspected cross-contamination and a sequencing artifact, a later analysis dropped over 550 nucleotide sequences that were highly shared and had low generation probability. In a later analysis, a clonal expansion index was calculated for each public chain from normalized within-repertoire ranks of inferred template counts. Generation probabilities in a later analysis came from a VDJ recombination model fitted to out-of-frame rearrangements, and those results were checked against IGoR. A later analysis scored TCR-TCR, TCR-HLA and TCR-CMV co-occurrence with hypergeometric tests, applying a repertoire-size bias correction to TCR pairs. False discovery rates were estimated in a later analysis by permuting HLA or CMV assignments 20 times. In a later analysis, co-occurring TCRs were grouped using DBSCAN, with TCRdist sequence similarity added in when clustering inside HLA-allele-positive subsets. For co-occurrence clustering, repertoires with fewer than 30,000 or more than 120,000 public chains were excluded, along with a handful of repertoires with anomalous nucleotide sharing. TCRdb carries this immuneACCESS record with in-frame sequences only. Its versions omit some clonotypes, under half of them owing to an unresolved V gene in the studies checked, with the rest unexplained. V and J calls and clone size are given by that table; D and trimming were obtained from the DNA. This sample lists about 130,000 clones; over 8% were detected once. 5% to 7% of the sample is in the top ten clones.

This record belongs to a study of cytomegalovirus exposure and HLA in healthy donors (dated by TCRdb to about 2017). Broadly, across the study: An earlier analysis of 587 of the donors reported 250 to 350 Gb of sequence data and 95 million to 130 million unique TCR beta sequences obtained from around 190 million T cells. An early release that covered 500 to 800 HLA-typed donors contained approximately 300 gigabases of sequencing data and 70 million to 100 million unique TCR sequences. Of the roughly 400 genotyped donors, around 81% fell in the genetic ancestry cluster associated with self-reported Caucasian donors. The aim of the study was to test whether cataloging public T cell receptors could identify signatures of past pathogen exposure. Using immunosequencing, the study profiled T cell repertoires from about 620 subjects and related those repertoires to cytomegalovirus serostatus. Along with the roughly 670-subject first cohort, a separate validation cohort of over a hundred different subjects was used. High-throughput TCR immunosequencing, statistical association of individual TCRs with disease status, and machine learning were combined to predict cytomegalovirus infection status. To study patterns of TCR occurrence, a later analysis re-analyzed previously published TCR beta repertoires from around 670 donors and added high-resolution HLA genotyping. In the later analysis, no new phenotypic data were used to find candidate immune exposures; instead, reliance was placed on TCR beta sequences and their occurrence across donors. An earlier analysis of around 580 of the donors used high-throughput TCR beta sequencing to judge whether each TCR beta V gene segment behaved as functional or pseudogenic. Donor age, sex, ethnicity and CMV serostatus were compiled alongside the repertoire data. Genome-wide SNP genotypes for about 60% of the roughly 670 donors were used in a later genetic analysis, which treated that subset as a discovery cohort. Every discovery cohort repertoire had been produced on one sequencing platform. HLA typing included class I and class II loci at four-digit resolution. Typing coverage differed by locus: A, B, C, DRB1 and DQB1 were typed in about 620-640 donors, DQA1 in about 560, DPA1 in some 570, and DPB1 in about 450. Four to six DR-DQ haplotypes were handled as single units for association and clustering, since linkage in the cohort was strong. On average, around 200,000 unique TCR beta nucleotide sequences were sequenced per donor among some 420 genotyped donors of the cohort, with roughly 18% of those sequences being non-productive. Here is what the overall study found, with its caveats: A further reported finding was that TCR beta sequences accurately predicted the HLA-A and HLA-B alleles for most subjects in the first cohort. The classifier was reported to diagnose cytomegalovirus status with high specificity and sensitivity in both the original and validation cohorts. The presence/absence analyses assumed that sequencing depth was roughly uniform across donors, and that assumption may not be true. In a later analysis, HLA-associated TCR beta chains showed more clonal expansion and lower generation probabilities than non-associated chains that were equally common. Some IMGT-functional V segments, including TRBV6-2 and TRBV6-3, could not be distinguished by the 87-base-pair reads and were therefore excluded. It was suggested by the authors that the approach could potentially be generalized to other disease states and immunological phenotypes. Because HLA typing was unavailable for some donors at each locus, only the typed subset was used in association tests. In a later analysis, TCR association rates were found to vary across HLA loci, with the most associated TCRs seen for DRB1 alleles and the fewest for HLA-C alleles. A group of highly shared sequence variants was considered likely to be a technical artifact of the sequencing pipeline. Strong co-occurrence of HLA alleles, especially DR and DQ, made assigning TCR associations to individual alleles difficult. The earlier analysis of 587 of the donors excluded approximately 15 rarely observed V segments, including chromosome 9 orphons, because counts were too low. An earlier analysis of roughly 570 of the donors showed that most TCR beta V segments appeared in productive rearrangements either about 87% or about 30% of the time, which broadly matched IMGT annotations. A later analysis found that most CMV-associated TCR beta chains appeared HLA-restricted, with HLA associations seemingly driven largely by CMV exposure. An association between a missense DCLRE1C variant and V-gene and J-gene trimming of TCR beta chains was found in a later genetic analysis and replicated in an independent cohort. The study listed 170 or so TCR beta chains as associated with cytomegalovirus. This cohort had only TCR beta chains sequenced, and the lack of alpha or paired-chain data limited which features could be detected. In a later analysis, several top co-occurrence clusters were reported to appear linked to parvovirus B19, influenza, CMV and Epstein-Barr virus. A few of the identified cytomegalovirus-associated TCR beta chains were confirmed in vitro to be specific for cytomegalovirus antigens. Across donors, most TCR sequences were observed very rarely, whereas some public TCRs were present in many individuals. Linkage disequilibrium might explain the correlated functional status among segregating V segments, but an unknown experimental factor could not be ruled out. Specific HLA alleles were associated with over 15,000 TCR beta sequences at a false discovery rate of 0.05 in a later analysis. Immune exposure information for the cohort was limited to CMV serostatus. According to a later genetic analysis, donors in an Asian-associated ancestry cluster had fewer N-insertions in productive TCRs than the approximately 630-donor mean.

The cohort consisted of 600 to 750 healthy bone marrow donors. All cohort members were sampled while nominally healthy, although unrecorded immune exposures were likely present. The donor tested CMV seronegative, placing the donor among the roughly 350 seronegative members of the cohort. Each donor provided a peripheral blood sample, and peripheral blood mononuclear cells were used for TCR beta sequencing. The Qiagen DNeasy Blood Extraction Kit was used to extract genomic DNA from the blood cell samples. The receptor was derived from a man aged 35 to 55 in good health and CMV-seronegative. The specimen sequenced was PBMCs. The sequence is built from TRBV30 and TRBJ2-7, with TRBD1 tentatively as D gene (6 bases match). In nucleotides, the sequence is TGTGCCTGGAGTGGGGGGCGCAGCGACGAGCAGTACTTC. The resulting protein is CAWSGGRSDEQYF.